Presented here are 5 T cell receptor beta chains from one specimen sequenced in a study of Ad26.COV2.S vaccination and SARS-CoV-2 variants. TCRdb's table, derived via immunoSEQ multiplex PCR, lists solely in-frame clones and lacks some. Of 410,000 or so clones in the sample, roughly 90% were seen once. Treatment of the sample: 15 to 20 received Ad26.COV2.S at low or high dose, single or two shots; several received placebo; per-sample allocation not given. The investigators took samples on day 63 after the first vaccine or placebo injection. Sequenced material: peripheral blood, taken in a trial of Ad26.COV2.S vaccine versus placebo. The receptors derive from a person aged 18-60 years who received the Ad26.COV2.S COVID-19 vaccine or a placebo.

A note on this clone: The sample has other DNA sequences that encode this CDR3 too. This chain joins TRBV4-3 and TRBJ2-7; no firm D call. Germline CDR1 LGHNA, CDR2 YSLEER. This CDR3 is 14 amino acids long. The V gene lost 0 bases and the J gene lost 0 bases, with 6 bases spanning the gap. CDR3 amino acids: CASSQDRFSYEQYF. DNA of the CDR3: TGCGCCAGCAGCCAAGATAGGTTCTCCTACGAGCAGTACTTC.

The chain employs TRBV6-9 and TRBJ2-1; no firm D call. Germline CDR1 reads MNHGY; CDR2 reads SVAAGI. The CDR3 spans 14 residues. Trimming removed 4 bases at V and 6 bases at J, with 13 bases between. For the CDR3, the DNA is TGTGCCAGCAGTTCCCCGTTGTGGGGCAATGAGCAGTTCTTC. Its protein is CASSSPLWGNEQFF.

The chain joins TRBV6-4 to TRBJ2-2; no clear D. V was cut by 4 bases and J by 1 base, with 7 bases left in between. CDR3 length: 14 amino acids. The germline gives CDR1 MRHNA, CDR2 SNTAGT. The CDR3 here is CASSAIENTGELFF. CDR3 DNA sequence: TGTGCCAGCAGTGCAATTGAGAACACCGGGGAGCTGTTTTTT.

The CDR3 is CARHLVDSSFSNQPQHF. CDR3 nucleotide sequence: TGTGCCCGCCACCTGGTAGACAGTTCCTTTAGCAATCAGCCCCAGCATTTT. The chain couples TRBV6-7 to TRBJ1-5; a weak D match, TRBD1 (5 bases). TRBV6-7 is recorded as an ORF, its role being uncertain. The CDR3 covers 17 residues. V dropped 11 bases and J dropped 0 bases, with 23 bases sitting between them.

This clone occurred once. CDR3: CASSPGLAGDRGTQYF. CDR3 sequence (DNA): TGTGCCAGCAGCCCGGGACTAGCGGGAGATCGGGGTACGCAGTATTTT. V usage is TRBV9 and J usage is TRBJ2-3, with TRBD2 matching over 14 bases. CDR1 and CDR2 (germline): SGDLS, YYNGEE. The CDR3 is 16 residues long. V was pared by 4 bases and J by 8 bases, with 9 bases of the junction left unmatched.